Presented here are 14 T cell receptor beta chains from one specimen sequenced in a study of T cells in Graves' hyperthyroidism and ophthalmopathy. RNA transcripts provided the source from which TCR beta CDR3 regions were amplified. Researchers ran a first-round RT-PCR on the TCR CDR3 using the HTBI primer set. One entry per CDR3 protein results from TCRdb running MiXCR on the multiplex PCR reads. The sample includes over 700,000 distinct CDR3 sequences, over 35% of them seen just once. The sequencing sample was made of blood. The receptors here all came from a man aged 18 to 30 with Graves' hyperthyroidism.

This clonotype was observed a few times. The rearrangement links TRBV7-9 to TRBJ2-2, with 9 positions matching TRBD1. Germline V gives CDR1 SEHNR, CDR2 FQNEAQ (reference sequence). Germline trimming cut 5 bases from V and 9 bases from J; bases unmatched to any gene: 16. This CDR3 region has 17 residues. CDR3 residues: CASSVTGTGQILRELFF. The CDR3 DNA reads TGTGCCAGCAGCGTAACCGGGACAGGGCAGATCCTCAGGGAGCTGTTTTTT. Using reference TRBV7-9 and TRBJ2-2 for the parts outside the CDR3, the full variable domain is DTGVSQNPRHKITKRGQNVTFRCDPISEHNRLYWYRQTLGQGPEFLTYFQNEAQLEKSRLLSDRFSAERPKGSFSTLEIQRTEQGDSAMYLCASSVTGTGQILRELFFGEGSRLTVL.

This clonotype was observed at least ten times. V is TRBV7-9 and J is TRBJ1-5; TRBD1 agrees at 7 bases. CDR1 SEHNR and CDR2 FQNEAQ come from the germline V gene (reference sequence). CDR3 length: 14 residues. The J segment lost 0 bases and the V segment lost 6 bases, leaving 2 bases of the junction unmatched. CDR3 amino acids: CASSSGGSNQPQHF. In DNA, the CDR3 is TGTGCCAGCAGTTCAGGGGGTAGCAATCAGCCCCAGCATTTT.

J is TRBJ1-3 and V is TRBV15; D gene ambiguous. With 0 bases removed from V and 0 bases from J, the gap between germline ends came to 9 bases. This CDR3 spans 16 amino acids. Germline CDR1 is LNHNV and CDR2 is YYDKDF (reference sequence). The CDR3 region is CATSRELGYSGNTIYF. The CDR3 DNA follows: TGTGCCACCAGCAGAGAGCTAGGTTACTCTGGAAACACCATATATTTT.

This clonotype was observed a few times. The rearrangement uses TRBV29-1 and TRBJ1-2; D unresolved. Germline V lookup: CDR1 SQVTM, CDR2 ANQGSEA. Trimming took off 0 bases at V and 8 bases at J, with 10 bases between the two ends. The CDR3 consists of 12 residues. The CDR3 DNA reads TGCAGCGTTGAAGAAAAAGGCCGCGGCTACACCTTC. It is translated as CSVEEKGRGYTF.

V and J are TRBV10-3 and TRBJ2-5, with TRBD2 matching over 8 bases. CDR1 and CDR2 (germline): ENHRY, SYGVKD. The CDR3 extends over 13 amino acids. After removal of 10 bases from V and 2 bases from J, the junction contained 6 bases not matched to a gene. CDR3 nucleotides: TGTGCCACTGCCGGGACTAGTCAAGAGACCCAGTACTTC. Amino acid sequence: CATAGTSQETQYF.

The V call is TRBV12-3 or TRBV12-4, the J call TRBJ2-7, with unresolved D. Trimming left V 5 bases short and J 0 bases short, with 11 bases between. The CDR3 has 14 amino acids. CDR3 sequence: CASSAHIVSYEQYF. CDR3 DNA: TGTGCCAGCAGTGCCCACATTGTCTCCTACGAGCAGTACTTC.

V usage is TRBV20-1 and J usage is TRBJ1-6; no reliable D call. CDR1 DFQATT and CDR2 SNEGSKA come from the germline V gene (reference sequence). CDR3 size: 13 residues. V lost 8 bases, J lost 7 bases, and 15 bases lay in between. DNA of the CDR3: TGCAGTATCCTGAGTTCTGGGAATTCACCCCTCCACTTT. Encoded protein: CSILSSGNSPLHF.

V is TRBV10-3 and J is TRBJ1-5; 10 nucleotides agree with TRBD1. Germline V CDR1 and CDR2: ENHRY, SYGVKD. Losses at the gene ends were 10 bases for V and 11 bases for J; bases not matched to a gene: 17. This CDR3 is built from 15 residues. The CDR3 DNA follows: TGTGCCAGCAGACCGGGACAGGGGAATGTAGGGTCCCAGCATTTT. This encodes CASRPGQGNVGSQHF.

At least ten counts were recorded for this clonotype. The rearrangement joins TRBV7-2 to TRBJ1-1; 9 bases align to TRBD1. V trimming: 3 bases; J trimming: 3 bases; junction bases outside the gene matches: 2. The germline V gene encodes CDR1 SGHTA and CDR2 FQGNSA. This CDR3 spans 14 amino acids. CDR3 in amino acids: CASSFDRGYTEAFF. DNA of the CDR3: TGTGCCAGCAGCTTCGACAGGGGGTACACTGAAGCTTTCTTT.

This clonotype was picked up one time. The chain joins TRBV7-9 to TRBJ1-5, with D possibly TRBD1 on 5 matching bases. The CDR3 totals 15 residues. CDR1 and CDR2 from the germline V gene are SEHNR and FQNEAQ (reference sequence). Trimming shortened V by 7 bases and J by 5 bases, and 18 bases separated the two germline ends. The CDR3 here is CASTPGIGSHQPQHF. The CDR3 bases are TGTGCCAGCACTCCAGGGATAGGGAGCCATCAGCCCCAGCATTTT.

The chain couples TRBV7-2 to TRBJ1-1, with 7 bases matching TRBD1. V dropped 10 bases and J dropped 10; count of bases not matched to a gene: 6. The CDR3 contains 10 residues. Germline CDR1 is SGHTA and CDR2 is FQGNSA. CDR3 amino acids: CATRTGAAFF. DNA of the CDR3: TGTGCCACCCGGACAGGAGCAGCTTTCTTT.

This clonotype has at least ten counts. J is TRBJ2-7 and V is TRBV15; tentatively, D is TRBD1 (6 bases). Germline values: CDR1 LNHNV, CDR2 YYDKDF (reference sequence). The V gene lost 2 bases and the J gene lost 7 bases, with 18 bases spanning the gap. The CDR3 consists of 15 residues. CDR3 in amino acids: CATSRLSDSRGEQYF. CDR3 nucleotides: TGTGCCACCAGCAGATTATCGGACAGCCGTGGGGAGCAGTACTTC.

This chain connects TRBV19 to TRBJ2-5; 8 bases align to TRBD1. The V gene end was trimmed by 3 bases and the J gene end by 1 base; junction bases not matched to a gene: 7. The CDR3 runs to 16 residues. Germline CDR1 and CDR2: LNHDA and SQIVND (reference sequence). The CDR3 coding sequence is TGTGCCAGTAGTATCTTCGGGGACAGGACCCAAGAGACCCAGTACTTC. Amino acids: CASSIFGDRTQETQYF.

At least ten counts were recorded for this clonotype. V and J are TRBV20-1 and TRBJ1-4; no definite D call. CDR1 DFQATT and CDR2 SNEGSKA come from the germline V gene (reference sequence). Trimming left V 6 bases short and J 9 bases short, with 23 bases between. The CDR3 runs to 15 residues. The DNA of the CDR3 is TGCAGTGCGAGGAACCTTGGGGTTATAGGGCAAAAACTGTTTTTT. Translation gives CSARNLGVIGQKLFF.